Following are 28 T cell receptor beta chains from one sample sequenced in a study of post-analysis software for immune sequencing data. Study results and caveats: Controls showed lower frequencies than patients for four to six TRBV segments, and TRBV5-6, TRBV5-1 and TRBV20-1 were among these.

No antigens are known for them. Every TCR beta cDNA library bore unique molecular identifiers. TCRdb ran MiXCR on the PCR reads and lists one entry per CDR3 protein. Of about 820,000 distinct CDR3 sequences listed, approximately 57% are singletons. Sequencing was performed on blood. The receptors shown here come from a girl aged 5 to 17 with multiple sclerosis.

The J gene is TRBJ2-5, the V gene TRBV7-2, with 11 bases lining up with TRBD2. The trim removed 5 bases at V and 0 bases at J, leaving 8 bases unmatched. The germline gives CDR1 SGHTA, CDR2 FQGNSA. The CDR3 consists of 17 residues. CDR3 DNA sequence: TGTGCCAGCAGCCGAACCAGACTAGCGGGGAACCAAGAGACCCAGTACTTC. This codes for CASSRTRLAGNQETQYF.

The CDR3 sequence is CASSLHLTVTQYF. Written as DNA, the CDR3 is TGTGCCAGCAGCCTCCACTTAACGGTGACGCAGTATTTT. The chain links TRBV11-1 to TRBJ2-3; D not certain. Germline V gives CDR1 SGHAT, CDR2 FQDESV (reference sequence). The CDR3 sequence is 13 residues long. The ends were cut back, 5 bases at V and 9 bases at J, with 15 bases in the middle.

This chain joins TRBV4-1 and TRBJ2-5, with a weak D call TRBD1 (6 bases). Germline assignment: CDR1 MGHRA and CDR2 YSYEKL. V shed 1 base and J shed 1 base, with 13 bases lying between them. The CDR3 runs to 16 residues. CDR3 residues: CASSQATGILQETQYF. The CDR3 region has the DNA TGCGCCAGCAGCCAAGCTACAGGGATACTCCAAGAGACCCAGTACTTC.

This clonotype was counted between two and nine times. CDR3 bases: TGTGCCAGCAGCCCAATGGGACACGAGCAGTACTTC. Its protein product is CASSPMGHEQYF. The rearrangement joins TRBV7-6 to TRBJ2-7, with D perhaps being TRBD1 or TRBD2 (5 bases each). CDR1 and CDR2 from the germline V gene are SGHVS and FNYEAQ. CDR3 length equals 12 residues. The V end lost 5 bases, the J end lost 5 bases, and 10 bases lay between the germline ends.

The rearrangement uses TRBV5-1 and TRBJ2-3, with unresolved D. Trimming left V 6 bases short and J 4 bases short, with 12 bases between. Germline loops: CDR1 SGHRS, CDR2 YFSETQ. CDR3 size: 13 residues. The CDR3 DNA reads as TGCGCCAGCAACCCAGAATCCGCAGATACGCAGTATTTT. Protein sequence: CASNPESADTQYF.

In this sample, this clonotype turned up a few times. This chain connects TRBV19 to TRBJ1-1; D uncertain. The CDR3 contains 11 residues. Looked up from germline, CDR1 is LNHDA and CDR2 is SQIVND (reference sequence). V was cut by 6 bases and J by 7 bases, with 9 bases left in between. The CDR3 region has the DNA TGTGCCAGTAGCAGTGGAGGTGAAGCTTTCTTT. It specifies CASSSGGEAFF. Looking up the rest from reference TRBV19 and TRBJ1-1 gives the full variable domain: DGGITQSPKYLFRKEGQNVTLSCEQNLNHDAMYWYRQDPGQGLRLIYYSQIVNDFQKGDIAEGYSVSREKKESFPLTVTSAQKNPTAFYLCASSSGGEAFFGQGTRLTVV.

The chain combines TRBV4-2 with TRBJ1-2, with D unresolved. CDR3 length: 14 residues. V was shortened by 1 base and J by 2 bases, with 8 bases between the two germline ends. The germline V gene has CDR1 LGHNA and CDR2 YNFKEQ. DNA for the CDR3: TGTGCCAGCAGCCAAGCCAGCCGAAACTATGGCTACACCTTC. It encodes CASSQASRNYGYTF.

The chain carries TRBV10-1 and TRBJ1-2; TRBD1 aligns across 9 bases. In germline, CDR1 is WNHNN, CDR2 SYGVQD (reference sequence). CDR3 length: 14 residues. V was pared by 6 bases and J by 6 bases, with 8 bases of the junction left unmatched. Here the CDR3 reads CASSPSGQGHGYTF. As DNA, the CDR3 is TGCGCCAGCAGCCCCAGCGGACAGGGGCATGGCTACACCTTC.

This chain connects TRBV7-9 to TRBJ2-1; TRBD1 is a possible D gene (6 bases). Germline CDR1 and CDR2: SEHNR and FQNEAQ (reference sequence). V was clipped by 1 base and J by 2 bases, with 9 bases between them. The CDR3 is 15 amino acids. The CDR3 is CASSLGDTPYNEQFF. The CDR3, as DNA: TGTGCCAGCAGCTTAGGGGACACCCCCTACAATGAGCAGTTCTTC.

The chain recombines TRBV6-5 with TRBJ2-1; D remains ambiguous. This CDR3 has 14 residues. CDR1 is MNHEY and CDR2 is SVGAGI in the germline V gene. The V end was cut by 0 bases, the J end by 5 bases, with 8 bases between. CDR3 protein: CASSYSGKNNEQFF. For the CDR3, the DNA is TGTGCCAGCAGTTACTCTGGAAAAAACAATGAGCAGTTCTTC.

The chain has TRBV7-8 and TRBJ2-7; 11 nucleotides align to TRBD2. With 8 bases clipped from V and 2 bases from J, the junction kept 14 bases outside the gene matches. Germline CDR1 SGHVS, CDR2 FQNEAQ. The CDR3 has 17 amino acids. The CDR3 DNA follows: TGTGCCAGCGGAGGGCTAGCGGGAGGTAATACAACCTACGAGCAGTACTTC. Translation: CASGGLAGGNTTYEQYF.

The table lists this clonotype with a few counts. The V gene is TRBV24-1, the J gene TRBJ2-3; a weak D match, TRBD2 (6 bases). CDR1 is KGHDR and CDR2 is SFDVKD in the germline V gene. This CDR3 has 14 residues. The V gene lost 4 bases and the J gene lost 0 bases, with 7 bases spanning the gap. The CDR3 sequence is CATSEEGSTDTQYF. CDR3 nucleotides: TGTGCCACCAGTGAGGAGGGAAGCACAGATACGCAGTATTTT.

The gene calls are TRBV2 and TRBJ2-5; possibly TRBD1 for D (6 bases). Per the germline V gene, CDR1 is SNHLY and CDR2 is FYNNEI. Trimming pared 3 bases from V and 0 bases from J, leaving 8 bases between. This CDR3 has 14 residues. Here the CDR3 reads CASSDGGYQETQYF. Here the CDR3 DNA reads TGTGCCAGCAGTGATGGGGGCTACCAAGAGACCCAGTACTTC.

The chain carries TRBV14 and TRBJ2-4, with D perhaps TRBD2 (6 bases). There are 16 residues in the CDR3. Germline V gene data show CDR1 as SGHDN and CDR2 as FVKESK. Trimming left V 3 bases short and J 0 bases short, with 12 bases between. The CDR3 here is CASSQGGVLAKNIQYF. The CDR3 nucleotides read TGTGCCAGCAGCCAGGGCGGGGTCCTAGCCAAAAACATTCAGTACTTC.

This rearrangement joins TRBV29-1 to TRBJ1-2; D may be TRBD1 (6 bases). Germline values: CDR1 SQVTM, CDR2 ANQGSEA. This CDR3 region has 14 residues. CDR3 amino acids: CSSGGAQANYGYTF. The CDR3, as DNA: TGCAGTTCGGGGGGGGCCCAAGCTAACTATGGCTACACCTTC.

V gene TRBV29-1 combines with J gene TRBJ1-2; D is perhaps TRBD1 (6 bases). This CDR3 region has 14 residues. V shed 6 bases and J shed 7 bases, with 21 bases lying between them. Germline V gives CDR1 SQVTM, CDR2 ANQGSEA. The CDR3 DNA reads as TGCAGCGTGTATCGGACTCCCAGGGGCTCTGGCTACACCTTC. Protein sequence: CSVYRTPRGSGYTF. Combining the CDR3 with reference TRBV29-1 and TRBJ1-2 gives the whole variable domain SAVISQKPSRDICQRGTSLTIQCQVDSQVTMMFWYRQQPGQSLTLIATANQGSEATYESGFVIDKFPISRPNLTFSTLTVSNMSPEDSSIYLCSVYRTPRGSGYTFGSGTRLTVV.

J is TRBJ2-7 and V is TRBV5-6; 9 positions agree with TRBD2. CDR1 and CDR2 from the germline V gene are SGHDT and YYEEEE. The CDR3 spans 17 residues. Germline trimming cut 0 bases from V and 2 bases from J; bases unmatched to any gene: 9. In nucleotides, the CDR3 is TGTGCCAGCAGCTTGGGAACTAGCGGGTATAGCACCTACGAGCAGTACTTC. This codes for CASSLGTSGYSTYEQYF.

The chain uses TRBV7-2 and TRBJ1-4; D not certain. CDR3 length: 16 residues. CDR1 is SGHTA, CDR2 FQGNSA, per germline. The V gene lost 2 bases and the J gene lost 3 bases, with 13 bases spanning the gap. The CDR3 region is CASSLQRGLANEKLFF. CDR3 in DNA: TGTGCCAGCAGCTTACAGCGTGGGCTGGCTAATGAAAAACTGTTTTTT.

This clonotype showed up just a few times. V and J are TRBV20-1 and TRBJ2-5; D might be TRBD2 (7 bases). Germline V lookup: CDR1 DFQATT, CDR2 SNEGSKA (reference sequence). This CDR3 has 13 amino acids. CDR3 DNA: TGCAGCCTAATGGGGGGGGCTTCTGAGACCCAGTACTTC. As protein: CSLMGGASETQYF.

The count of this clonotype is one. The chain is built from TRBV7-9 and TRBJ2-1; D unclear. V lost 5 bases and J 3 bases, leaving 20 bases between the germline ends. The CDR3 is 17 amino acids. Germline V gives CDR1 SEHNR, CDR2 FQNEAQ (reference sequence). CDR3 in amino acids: CASSPPPKALLYNEQFF. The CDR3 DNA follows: TGTGCCAGCAGCCCTCCGCCGAAAGCCCTCCTCTACAATGAGCAGTTCTTC.

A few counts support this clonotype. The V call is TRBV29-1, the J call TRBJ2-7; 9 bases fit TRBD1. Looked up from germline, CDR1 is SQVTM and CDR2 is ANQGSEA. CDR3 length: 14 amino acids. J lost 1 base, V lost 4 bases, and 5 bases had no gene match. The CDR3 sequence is CSVAGQGPSYEQYF. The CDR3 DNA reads TGCAGCGTTGCAGGACAGGGGCCGTCCTACGAGCAGTACTTC.

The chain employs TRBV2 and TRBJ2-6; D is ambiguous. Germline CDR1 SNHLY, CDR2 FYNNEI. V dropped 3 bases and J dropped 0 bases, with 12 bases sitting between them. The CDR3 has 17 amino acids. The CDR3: CASSDQRMGSGANVLTF. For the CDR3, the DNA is TGTGCCAGCAGTGACCAGCGCATGGGCTCTGGGGCCAACGTCCTGACTTTC.

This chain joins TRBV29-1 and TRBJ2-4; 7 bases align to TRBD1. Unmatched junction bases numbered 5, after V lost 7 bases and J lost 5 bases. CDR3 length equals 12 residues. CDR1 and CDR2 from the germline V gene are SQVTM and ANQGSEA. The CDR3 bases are TGCAGCGGCCGGGACAGTGAAAACATTCAGTACTTC. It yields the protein CSGRDSENIQYF.

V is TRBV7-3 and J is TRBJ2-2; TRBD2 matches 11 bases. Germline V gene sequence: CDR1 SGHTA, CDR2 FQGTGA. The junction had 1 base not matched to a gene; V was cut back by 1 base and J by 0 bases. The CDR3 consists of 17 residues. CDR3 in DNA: TGTGCCAGCAGCTTAAAGGGACTAGCGGCGAACACCGGGGAGCTGTTTTTT. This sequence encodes CASSLKGLAANTGELFF.

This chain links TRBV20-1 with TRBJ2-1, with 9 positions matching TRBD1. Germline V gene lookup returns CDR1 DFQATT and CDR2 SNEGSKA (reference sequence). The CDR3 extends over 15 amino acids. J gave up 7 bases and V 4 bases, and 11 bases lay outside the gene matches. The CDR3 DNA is TGCAGTGCTACCACAGGGGACAGGGTTGTGAATGAGCAGTTCTTC. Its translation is CSATTGDRVVNEQFF.

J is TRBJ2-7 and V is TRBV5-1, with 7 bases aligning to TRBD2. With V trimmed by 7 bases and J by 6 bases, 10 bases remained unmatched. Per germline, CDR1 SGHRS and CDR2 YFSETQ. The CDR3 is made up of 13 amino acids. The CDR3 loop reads CASGEGAPSEQYF. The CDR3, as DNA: TGCGCCAGCGGGGAGGGAGCCCCTTCCGAGCAGTACTTC.

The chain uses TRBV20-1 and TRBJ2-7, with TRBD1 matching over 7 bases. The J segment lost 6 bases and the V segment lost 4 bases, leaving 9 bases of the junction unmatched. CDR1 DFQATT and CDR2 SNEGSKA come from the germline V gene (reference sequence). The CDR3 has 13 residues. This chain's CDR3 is CSATNRGWGEQYF. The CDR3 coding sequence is TGCAGTGCTACAAACAGGGGCTGGGGCGAGCAGTACTTC.

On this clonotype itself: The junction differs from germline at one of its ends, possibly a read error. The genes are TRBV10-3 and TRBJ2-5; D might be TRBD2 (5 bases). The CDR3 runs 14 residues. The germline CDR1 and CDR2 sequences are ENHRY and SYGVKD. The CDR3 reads CTISESTGGETQYF. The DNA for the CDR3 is TGTACCATCAGTGAGTCAACTGGCGGGGAGACCCAGTACTTC.